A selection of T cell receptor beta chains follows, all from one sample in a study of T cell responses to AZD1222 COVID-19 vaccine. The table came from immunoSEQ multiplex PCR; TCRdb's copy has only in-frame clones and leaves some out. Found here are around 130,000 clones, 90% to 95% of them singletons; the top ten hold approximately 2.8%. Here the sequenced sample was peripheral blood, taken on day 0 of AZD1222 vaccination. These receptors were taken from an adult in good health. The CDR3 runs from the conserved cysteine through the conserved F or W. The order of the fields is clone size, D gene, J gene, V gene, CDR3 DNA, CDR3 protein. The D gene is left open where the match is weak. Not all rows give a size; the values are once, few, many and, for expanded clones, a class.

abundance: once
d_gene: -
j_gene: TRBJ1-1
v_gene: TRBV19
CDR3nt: TGTGCCAGTAGTATAGTTGGAGGTCTCCGAGCTGAAGCTTTCTTT
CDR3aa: CASSIVGGLRAEAFF

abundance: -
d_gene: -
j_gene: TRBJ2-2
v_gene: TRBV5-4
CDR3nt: TGTGCCAGCAGCCCCAAAGGTGGGGGCCCGAACACCGGGGAGCTGTTTTTT
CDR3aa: CASSPKGGGPNTGELFF

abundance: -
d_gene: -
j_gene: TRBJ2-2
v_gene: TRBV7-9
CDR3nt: TGTGCCAGCAGCTGGGTGGCCGGGGAGCTGTTTTTT
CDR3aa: CASSWVAGELFF

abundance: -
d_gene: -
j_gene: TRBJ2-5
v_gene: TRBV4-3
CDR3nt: TGCGCCAGCAGCCAAGATCGGAGTAGGGGAGACACTCAAGAGACCCAGTACTTC
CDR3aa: CASSQDRSRGDTQETQYF

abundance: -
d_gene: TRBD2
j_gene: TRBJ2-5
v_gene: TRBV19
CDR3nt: TGTGCCAGTAGTATAGGTCACTCCGGGACTAGCGGAACAAAAGAGACCCAGTACTTC
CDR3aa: CASSIGHSGTSGTKETQYF

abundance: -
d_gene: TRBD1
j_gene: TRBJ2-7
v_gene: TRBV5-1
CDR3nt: TGCGCCAGCAGCCTCCGGGACAGGGAAGCCCAGCAGTACTTC
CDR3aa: CASSLRDREAQQYF

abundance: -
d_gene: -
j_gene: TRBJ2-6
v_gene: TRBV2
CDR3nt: TGTGCCAGCCACCAATCTTCTGGGGCCAACGTCCTGACTTTC
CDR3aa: CASHQSSGANVLTF

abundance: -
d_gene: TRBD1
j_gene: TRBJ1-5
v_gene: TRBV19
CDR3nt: TGTGCCAGTAGTATCGGACAGGTCCTTTCAGGGGAGCCCCAGCATTTT
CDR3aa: CASSIGQVLSGEPQHF

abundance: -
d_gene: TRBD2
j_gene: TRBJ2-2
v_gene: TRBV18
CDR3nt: TGTGCCAGCTCACGCCTACTAGCGGCGTTCGCCGGGGAGCTGTTTTTT
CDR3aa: CASSRLLAAFAGELFF

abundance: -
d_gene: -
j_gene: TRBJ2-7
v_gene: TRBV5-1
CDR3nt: TGCGCCAGCAGCTTGGTCCGGGACTCCGTAGAGCAGTACTTC
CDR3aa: CASSLVRDSVEQYF

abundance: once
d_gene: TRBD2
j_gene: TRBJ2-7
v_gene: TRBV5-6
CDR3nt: TGTGCCAGCACCGCTCAGGCCCCCGGGGGGGAGCAGTACTTC
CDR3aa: CASTAQAPGGEQYF

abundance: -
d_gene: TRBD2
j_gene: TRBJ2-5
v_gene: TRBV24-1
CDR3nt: TGTTCACGAGAGACTAGCGGGGTGGTGTCCCAGTACTTC
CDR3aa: CSRETSGVVSQYF

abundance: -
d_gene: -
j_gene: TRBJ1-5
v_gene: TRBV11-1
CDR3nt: TGTGCCAGCAGCCTCACAGGGCGCAATCAGCCCCAGCATTTT
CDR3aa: CASSLTGRNQPQHF

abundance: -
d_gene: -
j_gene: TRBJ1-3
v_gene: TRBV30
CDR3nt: TGTGCCTGGAGTTCGAGAGGACGGCACTCTGGAAACACCATATATTTT
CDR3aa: CAWSSRGRHSGNTIYF

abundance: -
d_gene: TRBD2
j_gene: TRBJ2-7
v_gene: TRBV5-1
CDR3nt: TGCGCCAGCAGCTTGGAGCGGGGCCTGGGGGAGCAGTACTTC
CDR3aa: CASSLERGLGEQYF

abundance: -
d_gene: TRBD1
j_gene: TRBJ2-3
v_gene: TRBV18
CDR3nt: TGTGCCAGCTCACCCGGACAGGCTGGGGTAGATACGCAGTATTTT
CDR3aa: CASSPGQAGVDTQYF

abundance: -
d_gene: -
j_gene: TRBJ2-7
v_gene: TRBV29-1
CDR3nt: TGCAGCGTTGAAAATACTATGGGGCAGTACTTC
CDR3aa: CSVENTMGQYF

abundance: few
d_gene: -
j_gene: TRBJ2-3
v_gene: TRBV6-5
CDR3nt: TGTGCCAGCATGGTCACCCAAGGGACAGATACGCAGTATTTT
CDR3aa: CASMVTQGTDTQYF

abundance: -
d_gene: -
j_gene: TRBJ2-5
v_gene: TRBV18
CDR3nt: TGTGCCAGCTCACTTTTCCCCCGACATCGAGAGACCCAGTACTTC
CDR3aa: CASSLFPRHRETQYF

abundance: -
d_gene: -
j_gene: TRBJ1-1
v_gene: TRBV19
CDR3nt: TGTGCCAGTACCCACGGGGGGTCGAGAGGTGAAGCTTTCTTT
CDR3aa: CASTHGGSRGEAFF

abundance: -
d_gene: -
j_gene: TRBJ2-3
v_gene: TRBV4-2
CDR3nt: TGTGCCAGCAGCCAAGTTCTCTCAGGGGATGCCACAGATACGCAGTATTTT
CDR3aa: CASSQVLSGDATDTQYF

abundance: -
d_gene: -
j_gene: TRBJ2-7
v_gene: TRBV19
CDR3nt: TGTGCCAGTAAACAAAGGGGTCAGAGCTACGAGCAGTACTTC
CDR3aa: CASKQRGQSYEQYF

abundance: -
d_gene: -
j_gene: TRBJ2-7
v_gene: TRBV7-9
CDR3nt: TGTGCCAGCAGCCCTCCGCAGGGGTTCTTAACAGGCGAGCAGTACTTC
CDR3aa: CASSPPQGFLTGEQYF

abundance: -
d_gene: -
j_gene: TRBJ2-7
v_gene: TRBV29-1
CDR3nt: TGCAGCGTTGTGTGGGAGGTTACCTACGAGCAGTACTTC
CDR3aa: CSVVWEVTYEQYF

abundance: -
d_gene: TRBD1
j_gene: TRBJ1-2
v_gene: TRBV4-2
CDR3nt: TGTGCCAGCAGCCCCGACAGGGTTGGCTACACCTTC
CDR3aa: CASSPDRVGYTF

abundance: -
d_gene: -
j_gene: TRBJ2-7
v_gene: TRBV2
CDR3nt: TGTGCCAGCAGTGAACAGGGAGCCCGCTACGAGCAGTACTTC
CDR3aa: CASSEQGARYEQYF

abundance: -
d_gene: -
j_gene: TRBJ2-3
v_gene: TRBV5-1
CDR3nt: TGCGCCAGCAAAGAGTATAAAGGCGGGATTCCAGATACGCAGTATTTT
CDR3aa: CASKEYKGGIPDTQYF

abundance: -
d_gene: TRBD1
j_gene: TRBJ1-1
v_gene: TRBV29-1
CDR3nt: TGCAGCGTATACAGGGGGATCAACACTGAAGCTTTCTTT
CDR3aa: CSVYRGINTEAFF

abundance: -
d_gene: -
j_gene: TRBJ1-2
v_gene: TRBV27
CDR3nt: TGTGCCAGCAGTTTATCCGCGGGGAAGCGTAACTATGGCTACACCTTC
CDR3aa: CASSLSAGKRNYGYTF

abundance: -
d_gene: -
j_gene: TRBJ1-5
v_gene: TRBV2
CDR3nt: TGTGCCAGCAGTGAGGAGACGCATAGCAATCAGCCCCAGCATTTT
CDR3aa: CASSEETHSNQPQHF

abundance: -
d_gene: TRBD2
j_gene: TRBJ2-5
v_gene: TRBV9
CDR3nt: TGTGCCAGCAGCGTAGGGTTAGCGGGAGGTATGGAGACCCAGTACTTC
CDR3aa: CASSVGLAGGMETQYF

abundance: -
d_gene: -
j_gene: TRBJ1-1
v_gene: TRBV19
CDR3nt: TGTGCCAGTATTTTGCACTCCGAAGCTTTCTTT
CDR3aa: CASILHSEAFF

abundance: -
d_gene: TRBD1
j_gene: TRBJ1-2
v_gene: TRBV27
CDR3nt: TGTGCCAGCAGTACACACAGGGGTAACTATGGCTACACCTTC
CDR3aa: CASSTHRGNYGYTF

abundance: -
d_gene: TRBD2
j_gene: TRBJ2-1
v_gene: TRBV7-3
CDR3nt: TGTGCCAGCAGCTACCAAGCGGGAGGGCCCCGAAATGAGCAGTTCTTC
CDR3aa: CASSYQAGGPRNEQFF

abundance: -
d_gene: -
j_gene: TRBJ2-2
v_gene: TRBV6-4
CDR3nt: TGTGCCAGCCGACCAGCCCGGGACACCGGGGAGCTGTTTTTT
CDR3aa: CASRPARDTGELFF

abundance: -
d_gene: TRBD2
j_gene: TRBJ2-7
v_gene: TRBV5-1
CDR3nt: TGCGCCAGCAGCTTGGCCCGGAACGCGGGAGGGCCAGACGAGCAGTACTTC
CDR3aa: CASSLARNAGGPDEQYF

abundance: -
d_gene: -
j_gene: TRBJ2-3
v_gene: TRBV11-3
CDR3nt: TGTGCCAGCAGCCAGGGCCTAGGACAGTACACAGATACGCAGTATTTT
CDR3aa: CASSQGLGQYTDTQYF

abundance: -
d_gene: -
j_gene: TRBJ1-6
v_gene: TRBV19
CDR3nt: TGTGCCAGTAGGAACCGGGGCGGGCCGTATAATTCACCCCTCCACTTT
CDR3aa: CASRNRGGPYNSPLHF

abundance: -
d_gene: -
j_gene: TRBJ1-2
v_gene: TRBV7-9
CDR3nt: TGTGCCAGCAGCTTATTGGAGGGGCGCCCGCCCCGCTACACCTTC
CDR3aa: CASSLLEGRPPRYTF

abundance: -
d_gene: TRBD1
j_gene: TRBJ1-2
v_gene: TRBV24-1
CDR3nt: TGTGCCACCAGTGAACCCGGACAGGGCCACTATGGCTACACCTTC
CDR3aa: CATSEPGQGHYGYTF

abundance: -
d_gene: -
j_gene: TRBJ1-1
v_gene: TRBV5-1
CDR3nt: TGCGCCAGCAGCTTGAACAGGGACACTGAAGCTTTCTTT
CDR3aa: CASSLNRDTEAFF

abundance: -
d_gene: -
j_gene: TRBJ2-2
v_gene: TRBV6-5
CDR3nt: TGTGCCAGCAGTTACGGGGGCAAAGTGGTACCCGGGGAGCTGTTTTTT
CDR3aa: CASSYGGKVVPGELFF

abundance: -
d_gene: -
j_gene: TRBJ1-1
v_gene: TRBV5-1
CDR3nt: TGCGCCAGCAGTTCGGACTTAGGGAACACTGAAGCTTTCTTT
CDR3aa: CASSSDLGNTEAFF

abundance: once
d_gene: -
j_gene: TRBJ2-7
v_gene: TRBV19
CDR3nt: TGTGCCAGTAGTATCGACAGGCTCGGGTCCTACGAGCAGTACTTC
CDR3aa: CASSIDRLGSYEQYF

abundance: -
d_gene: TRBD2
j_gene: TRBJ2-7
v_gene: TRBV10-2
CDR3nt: TGCGCCAGCAGTGTTTTAGCGGGCACCTACGAGCAGTACTTC
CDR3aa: CASSVLAGTYEQYF

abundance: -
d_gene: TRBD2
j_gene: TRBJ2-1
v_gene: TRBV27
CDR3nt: TGTGCCAGCAGTTTTCGGCGGGAGGTTTGGGATGAGCAGTTCTTC
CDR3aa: CASSFRREVWDEQFF